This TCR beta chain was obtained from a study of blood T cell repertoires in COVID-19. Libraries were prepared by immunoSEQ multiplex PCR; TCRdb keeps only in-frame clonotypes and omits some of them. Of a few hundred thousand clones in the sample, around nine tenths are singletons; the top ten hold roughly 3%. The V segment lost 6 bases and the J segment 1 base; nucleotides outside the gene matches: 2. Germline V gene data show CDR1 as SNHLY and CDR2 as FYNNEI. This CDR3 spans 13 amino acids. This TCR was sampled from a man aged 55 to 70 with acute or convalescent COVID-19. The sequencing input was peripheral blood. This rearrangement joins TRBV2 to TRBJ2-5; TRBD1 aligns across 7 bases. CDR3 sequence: CASRRDSQETQYF. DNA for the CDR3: TGTGCCAGCAGACGGGACAGCCAAGAGACCCAGTACTTC.